This T cell receptor (beta chain) is from a study of T cells in localized non-small cell lung cancer. Study-wide findings and caveats: A median of roughly 55 of the top 100 tumor clones appeared in adjacent lung, which was paired and uninvolved. Heterogeneity is still possible, as just one tumor region was sequenced. Highest T cell clonality was seen in uninvolved adjacent lung, surpassing that measured in tumor.

Germline V gene sequence: CDR1 SGHVS, CDR2 FQNEAQ. V lost 2 bases and J lost 2, with 6 bases in between. The CDR3 totals 13 residues. Generated by immunoSEQ multiplex PCR, the TCRdb table keeps only in-frame clones and is missing some. Of roughly 48,000 clones detected, roughly 75% appear once; the ten largest clones hold more than 4%. Comment on this clone: The antigen remains unidentified.

This chain uses TRBV7-8 with TRBJ1-2; no clear D. The specimen comprised PBMCs, sampled before any cancer treatment. This receptor was taken from a woman aged 35-75 years with stage II lung adenocarcinoma. The CDR3 coding sequence is TGTGCCAGCAGCTTACTACAGAACTATGGCTACACCTTC. As protein: CASSLLQNYGYTF.